A selection of T cell receptor beta chains follows, all from one sample in a study of T cells after yellow fever vaccination. One entry per CDR3 protein, called by TCRdb with MiXCR from the 5' RACE reads. The table records 150,000 to 200,000 distinct CDR3 sequences, approximately 9.9% of them present only once. The source material was CD8+ T cells sorted from PBMCs, sampled 45 days after the yellow fever booster vaccination. The receptors stem from a man aged 18 to 35 who received the YFV17D yellow fever vaccine. CDR3s include the opening cysteine and the closing phenylalanine or tryptophan. The D gene is left open where the match is weak. Clone size, where shown, is once, few, many, or a class for clones that have expanded.

TRBJ2-1	TRBV7-8	.	few	CASSLGVSGEQFF	TGTGCCAGCAGCTTAGGGGTTTCGGGTGAGCAGTTCTTC
TRBJ2-2	TRBV7-9	.	few	CASSLWGPNTGELFF	TGTGCCAGCAGCTTATGGGGGCCAAACACCGGGGAGCTGTTTTTT
TRBJ1-2	TRBV5-1	.	few	CASSPVVGTPTSYGYTF	TGCGCCAGCAGCCCGGTGGTCGGGACACCAACGAGCTATGGCTACACCTTC
TRBJ2-7	TRBV30	TRBD2	.	CAWSSGGTRSAYEQYF	TGTGCCTGGAGTAGCGGTGGGACTAGATCGGCCTACGAGCAGTACTTC
TRBJ2-7	TRBV7-8	.	.	CASSPRDIFEEQYF	TGTGCCAGCAGCCCCCGGGATATCTTCGAGGAGCAGTACTTC
TRBJ1-1	TRBV20-1	.	few	CRSRELPEAFF	TGTCGATCCAGGGAGTTACCTGAAGCTTTCTTT
TRBJ2-6	TRBV29-1	.	few	CSVLTGTPSGANVLTF	TGCAGCGTTTTAACTGGGACCCCCTCTGGGGCCAACGTCCTGACTTTC
TRBJ1-1	TRBV6-5	TRBD1	.	CASSAGQGQWTFF	TGTGCCAGCAGTGCAGGACAGGGACAATGGACTTTCTTT
TRBJ2-2	TRBV9	TRBD2	few	CASSVGPAGGPDTGELFF	TGTGCCAGCAGCGTAGGGCCAGCGGGGGGGCCGGACACCGGGGAGCTGTTTTTT
TRBJ2-1	TRBV19	.	.	CASSMGSSYNEQFF	TGTGCCAGTAGTATGGGTAGCTCCTACAATGAGCAGTTCTTC
TRBJ1-2	TRBV20-1	TRBD1	few	CSACPVQGRKNYGYTF	TGCAGTGCTTGCCCTGTACAGGGGCGGAAAAACTATGGCTACACCTTC
TRBJ2-3	TRBV12-3/TRBV12-4	TRBD2	many	CASSDPGLAGALSTDTQYF	TGTGCCAGCAGTGACCCTGGACTAGCGGGGGCCCTTAGCACAGATACGCAGTATTTT
TRBJ2-1	TRBV28	.	few	CASSPGDRQGSYNEQFF	TGTGCCAGCAGTCCCGGAGACCGCCAGGGTTCCTACAATGAGCAGTTCTTC
TRBJ1-2	TRBV7-2	TRBD1	.	CASSFTGTENPNYGYTF	TGTGCCAGCAGCTTTACCGGGACAGAAAACCCTAACTATGGCTACACCTTC
TRBJ2-1	TRBV5-6	TRBD2	.	CASSSPWTSWVNEQFF	TGTGCCAGCAGCTCGCCGTGGACTAGCTGGGTCAATGAGCAGTTCTTC
TRBJ1-2	TRBV12-3/TRBV12-4	.	few	CASSPGGNYGYTF	TGTGCCAGCAGTCCCGGGGGTAACTATGGCTACACCTTC
TRBJ2-2	TRBV6-5	.	few	CATEKRPSYPTGELFF	TGTGCCACAGAAAAAAGACCTAGCTACCCCACCGGGGAGCTGTTTTTT
TRBJ2-7	TRBV28	.	.	CASSPTRGAVLYEQYF	TGTGCCAGCAGTCCTACACGGGGGGCTGTTCTCTACGAGCAGTACTTC
TRBJ2-2	TRBV4-1	.	many	CASSPPLELLLFF	TGCGCCAGCAGCCCACCCTTGGAGTTGTTGCTGTTTTTT
TRBJ2-1	TRBV13	TRBD2	.	CASSLEGLAAYNEQFF	TGTGCCAGCAGCTTAGAGGGACTAGCGGCCTACAATGAGCAGTTCTTC
TRBJ1-5	TRBV27	.	.	CASGGIGQPQHF	TGTGCCAGCGGGGGCATCGGTCAGCCCCAGCATTTT
TRBJ1-2	TRBV19	.	.	CASSMTYRSPSGYTF	TGTGCCAGTAGTATGACGTATCGAAGCCCCTCTGGCTACACCTTC
TRBJ2-5	TRBV7-2	.	few	CASSLVGGRETQYF	TGTGCCAGCAGCTTAGTTGGGGGGCGCGAGACCCAGTACTTC
TRBJ2-7	TRBV20-1	.	few	CSADRKSSYEQYF	TGCAGTGCGGACAGAAAAAGCTCCTACGAGCAGTACTTC
TRBJ2-1	TRBV27	.	.	CASSPGTVDEQFF	TGTGCCAGCAGCCCCGGGACCGTTGATGAGCAGTTCTTC
TRBJ1-1	TRBV7-2	.	few	CASSLVQSGRYHEAFF	TGTGCCAGCAGCTTAGTACAATCGGGGAGATACCATGAAGCTTTCTTT
TRBJ2-2	TRBV3-1	TRBD2	few	CASSSRGGGMNTGELFF	TGTGCCAGCAGCTCCCGTGGCGGGGGGATGAACACCGGGGAGCTGTTTTTT
TRBJ2-7	TRBV7-9	TRBD2	.	CASSSTGRVYEQYF	TGTGCCAGCAGCTCAACCGGGAGGGTCTACGAGCAGTACTTC
TRBJ1-2	TRBV16	TRBD1	few	CASSPRPPRGTGDNYGYTF	TGTGCCAGCAGCCCCCGCCCACCCCGGGGAACAGGGGACAACTATGGCTACACCTTC
TRBJ2-5	TRBV23-1	.	few	CASSRVRQGYQETQYF	TGCGCCAGCAGTCGGGTGCGGCAGGGGTACCAAGAGACCCAGTACTTC
TRBJ2-5	TRBV7-9	TRBD2	.	CASSATGEGETQYF	TGTGCCAGCAGCGCGACGGGGGAGGGGGAGACCCAGTACTTC
TRBJ2-3	TRBV4-2	TRBD2	few	CASSQEAGGSTDTQYF	TGTGCCAGCAGCCAAGAAGCGGGGGGTAGCACAGATACGCAGTATTTT
TRBJ1-2	TRBV7-2	.	few	CASSLESVPGQGGYTF	TGTGCCAGCAGCTTAGAATCGGTTCCGGGACAAGGCGGCTACACCTTC
TRBJ2-5	TRBV2	.	.	CASEVRGETQYF	TGTGCCAGCGAGGTCCGTGGGGAGACCCAGTACTTC
TRBJ1-1	TRBV7-3	TRBD1	few	CASSLTGQGAEAFF	TGTGCCAGCAGCTTAACGGGACAGGGGGCTGAAGCTTTCTTT
TRBJ1-2	TRBV29-1	TRBD1	few	CSVEDLGQGYGYTF	TGCAGCGTTGAAGACTTAGGACAGGGCTATGGCTACACCTTC
TRBJ2-7	TRBV6-5	.	few	CASRQDPSYEQYF	TGTGCCAGCAGACAGGACCCTTCCTACGAGCAGTACTTC
TRBJ1-6	TRBV5-1	.	few	CASSLEPGGGGSPLHF	TGCGCCAGCAGCTTGGAACCGGGGGGGGGCGGATCACCCCTCCACTTT
TRBJ1-1	TRBV7-9	TRBD1	.	CASSPVAGTAKAFF	TGTGCCAGCAGCCCGGTTGCCGGGACAGCAAAAGCTTTCTTT
TRBJ2-4	TRBV4-1	.	few	CASSQEVSRDIQYF	TGCGCCAGCAGCCAAGAGGTCTCTCGGGACATTCAGTACTTC
TRBJ2-7	TRBV19	TRBD1	few	CASSAGQGDSYEQYF	TGTGCCAGTAGTGCCGGGCAGGGGGATTCCTACGAGCAGTACTTC
TRBJ1-5	TRBV2	.	.	CASTLDRSDYQPQHF	TGTGCCAGCACCTTGGATCGTTCAGATTATCAGCCCCAGCATTTT
TRBJ2-3	TRBV3-1	.	few	CASSQDSGAITDTQYF	TGTGCCAGCAGCCAAGATTCTGGGGCCATCACAGATACGCAGTATTTT
TRBJ1-2	TRBV25-1	.	.	CASSERGGYTF	TGTGCCAGCAGTGAAAGGGGTGGCTACACCTTC
TRBJ1-3	TRBV2	.	few	CASSPSRGYAGNTIYF	TGTGCCAGCAGTCCGAGTCGGGGGTACGCTGGAAACACCATATATTTT
TRBJ2-5	TRBV27	.	few	CASSPGPPYQETQYF	TGTGCCAGCAGTCCCGGACCTCCGTACCAAGAGACCCAGTACTTC